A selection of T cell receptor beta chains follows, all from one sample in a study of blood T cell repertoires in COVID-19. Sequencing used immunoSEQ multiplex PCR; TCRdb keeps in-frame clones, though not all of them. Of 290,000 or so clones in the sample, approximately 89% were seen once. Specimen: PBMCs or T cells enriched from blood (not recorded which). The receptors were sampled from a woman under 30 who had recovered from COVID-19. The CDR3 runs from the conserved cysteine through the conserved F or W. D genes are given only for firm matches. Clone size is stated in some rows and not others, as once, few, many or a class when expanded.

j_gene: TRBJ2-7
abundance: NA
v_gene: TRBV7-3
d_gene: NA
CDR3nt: TGTGCCAGCAGCCTAACCGGGACGGGGGCCTACGAGCAGTACTTC
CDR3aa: CASSLTGTGAYEQYF

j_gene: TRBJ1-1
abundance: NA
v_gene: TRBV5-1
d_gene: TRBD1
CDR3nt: TGCGCCAGCAGCACACGGACAGGTGAACGGGCTGAAGCTTTCTTT
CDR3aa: CASSTRTGERAEAFF

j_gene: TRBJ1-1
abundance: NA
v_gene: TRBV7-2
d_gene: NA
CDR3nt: TGTGCCAGCAGCTTTTCAGGGGACACTGAAGCTTTCTTT
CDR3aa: CASSFSGDTEAFF

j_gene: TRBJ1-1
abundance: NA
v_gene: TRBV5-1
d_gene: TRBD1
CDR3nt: TGCGCCAGCAGCTTGGTGGTCCAGGGGGCCGGGAACACTGAAGCTTTCTTT
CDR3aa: CASSLVVQGAGNTEAFF

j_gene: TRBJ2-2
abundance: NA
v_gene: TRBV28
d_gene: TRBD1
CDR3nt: TGTGCCAGCAGGAGGACAGGAGCTAACACCGGGGAGCTGTTTTTT
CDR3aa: CASRRTGANTGELFF

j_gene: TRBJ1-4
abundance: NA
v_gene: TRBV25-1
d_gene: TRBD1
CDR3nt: TGTGCCAGCAGTGAATGGGTGGAGGGGGCGGAAAAACTGTTTTTT
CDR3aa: CASSEWVEGAEKLFF

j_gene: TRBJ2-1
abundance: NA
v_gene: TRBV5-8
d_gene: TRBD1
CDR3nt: TGTGCCAGCAGCCTAGAGACAGGGGGTTCCTACAATGAGCAGTTCTTC
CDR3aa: CASSLETGGSYNEQFF

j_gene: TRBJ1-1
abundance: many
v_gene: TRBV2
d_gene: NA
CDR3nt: TGTGCCAGCTTCGTATCGGACACTGAAGCTTTCTTT
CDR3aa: CASFVSDTEAFF

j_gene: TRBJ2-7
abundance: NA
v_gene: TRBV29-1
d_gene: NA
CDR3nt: TGCAGCGTCCTAATAGGACAGCTCTACGAGCAGTACTTC
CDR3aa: CSVLIGQLYEQYF

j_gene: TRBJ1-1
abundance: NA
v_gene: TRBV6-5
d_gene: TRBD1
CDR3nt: TGTGCCAGCAGGCCGCCGGGACAGGGTGGCACTGAAGCTTTCTTT
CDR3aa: CASRPPGQGGTEAFF

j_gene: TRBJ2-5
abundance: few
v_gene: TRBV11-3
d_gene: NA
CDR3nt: TGTGCCAGCAGCTTAGATGGTAGTTCTCAAGAGACCCAGTACTTC
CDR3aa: CASSLDGSSQETQYF

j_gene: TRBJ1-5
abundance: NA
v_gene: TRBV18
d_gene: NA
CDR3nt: TGTGCCAGCTCACCGGCATACAGGGACAATCAGCCCCAGCATTTT
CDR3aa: CASSPAYRDNQPQHF

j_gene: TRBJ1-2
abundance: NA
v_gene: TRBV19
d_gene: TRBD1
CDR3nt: TGTGCCAGTAGGGAGACAGGGGACGACTATGGCTACACCTTC
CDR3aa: CASRETGDDYGYTF

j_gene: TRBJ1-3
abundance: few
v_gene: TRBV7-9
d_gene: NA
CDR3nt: TGTGCCAGCAGGCTCACCATGGGGCGCGCTAGGGGAAACACCATATATTTT
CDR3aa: CASRLTMGRARGNTIYF

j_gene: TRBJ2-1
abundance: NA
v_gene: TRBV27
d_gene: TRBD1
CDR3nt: TGTGCCAGCAGTCTAGGACAGGGGGCCAGTGAGCAGTTCTTC
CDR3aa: CASSLGQGASEQFF

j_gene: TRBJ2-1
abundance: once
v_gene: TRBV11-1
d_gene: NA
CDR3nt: TGTGCCAGCAGCTCTAGGAGAGTCAGGGCAGTCAATGAGCAGTTCTTC
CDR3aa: CASSSRRVRAVNEQFF

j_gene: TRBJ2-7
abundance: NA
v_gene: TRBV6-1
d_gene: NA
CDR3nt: TGTGCCAGCAGTGAAGACCAGGGAAGCTCCTACGAGCAGTACTTC
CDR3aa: CASSEDQGSSYEQYF

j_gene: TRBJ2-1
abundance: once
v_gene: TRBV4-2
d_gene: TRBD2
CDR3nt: TGTGCCAGCACCCAACGTGGACTAGGTGTAATCGTTGGGCGCGAGGGGTACAATGAGCAGTTCTTC
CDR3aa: CASTQRGLGVIVGREGYNEQFF

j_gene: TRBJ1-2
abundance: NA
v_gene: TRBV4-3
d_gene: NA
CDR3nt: TGCGCCAGCAGCCAACTGTCTTCAGGGCTCTATGGCTACACCTTC
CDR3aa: CASSQLSSGLYGYTF

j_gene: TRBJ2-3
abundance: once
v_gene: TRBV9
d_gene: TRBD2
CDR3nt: TGTGCCAGCAGCCCCGAAGGAGGGGTTGGACTAGCGGGGGATACGCAGTATTTT
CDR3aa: CASSPEGGVGLAGDTQYF

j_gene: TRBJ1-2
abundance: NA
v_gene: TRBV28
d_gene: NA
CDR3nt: TGTGCCAGCCATACCCTCGGTCCTTTTTATGGCTACACCTTC
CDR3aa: CASHTLGPFYGYTF

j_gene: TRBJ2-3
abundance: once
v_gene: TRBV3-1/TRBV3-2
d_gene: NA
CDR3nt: TGTGCCAGCAGCCAGCGGGGTACAGATACGCAGTATTTT
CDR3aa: CASSQRGTDTQYF

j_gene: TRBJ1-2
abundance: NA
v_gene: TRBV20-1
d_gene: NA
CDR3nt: TGCAGTGCTATCAGGAACTATGGCTACACCTTC
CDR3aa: CSAIRNYGYTF

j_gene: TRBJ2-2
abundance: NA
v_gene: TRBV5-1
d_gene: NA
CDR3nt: TGCGCCAGCAGCTTGGGCCAAACAGGGAACACCGGGGAGCTGTTTTTT
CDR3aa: CASSLGQTGNTGELFF

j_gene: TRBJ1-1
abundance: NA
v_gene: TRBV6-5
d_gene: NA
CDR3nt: TGTGCCAGCATTTGGACAGCCAACACTGAAGCTTTCTTT
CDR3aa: CASIWTANTEAFF

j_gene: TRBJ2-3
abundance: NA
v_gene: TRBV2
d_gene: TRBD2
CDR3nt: TGTGCCAGCAGCGTTCGGGAGGGGGGCATTACTAGCACAGATACGCAGTATTTT
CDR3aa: CASSVREGGITSTDTQYF

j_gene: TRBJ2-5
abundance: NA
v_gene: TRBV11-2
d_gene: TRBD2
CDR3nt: TGTGCCAGCAGCATGGGACTAAGCCAAGAGACCCAGTACTTC
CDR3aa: CASSMGLSQETQYF

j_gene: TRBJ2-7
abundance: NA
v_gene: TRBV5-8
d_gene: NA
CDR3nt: TGTGCCAGCAGCTCCTGGAGGGGGCGGCAGTACTTC
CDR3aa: CASSSWRGRQYF

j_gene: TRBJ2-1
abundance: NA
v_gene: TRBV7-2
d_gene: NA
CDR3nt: TGTGCCAGCAGCTTAGGGGAACAGGGCCAAGCCGGTGAGCAGTTCTTC
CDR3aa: CASSLGEQGQAGEQFF

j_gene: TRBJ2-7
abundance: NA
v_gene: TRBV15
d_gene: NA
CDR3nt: TGTGCCACCAGCAGAGACAAGGGACTGAACGAGCAGTACTTC
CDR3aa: CATSRDKGLNEQYF

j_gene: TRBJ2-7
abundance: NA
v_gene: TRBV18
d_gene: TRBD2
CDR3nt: TGTGCCAGCTCTAAAAGGGAGGGGAACGAGCAGTACTTC
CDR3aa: CASSKREGNEQYF

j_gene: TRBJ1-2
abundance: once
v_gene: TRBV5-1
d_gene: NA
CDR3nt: TGCGCCAGCAGCTTGGCCGGGGCAGGGGTTTATGGCTACACCTTC
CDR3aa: CASSLAGAGVYGYTF

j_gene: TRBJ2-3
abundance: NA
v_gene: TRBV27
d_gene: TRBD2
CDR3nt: TGTGCCAGCAGTTTGAGCGGGACCCTCACAGATACGCAGTATTTT
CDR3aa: CASSLSGTLTDTQYF

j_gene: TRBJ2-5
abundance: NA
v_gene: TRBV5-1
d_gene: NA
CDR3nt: TGCGCCAGCAGCTTGGAGGTAGGGGGTCCTAAGGAGACCCAGTACTTC
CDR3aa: CASSLEVGGPKETQYF

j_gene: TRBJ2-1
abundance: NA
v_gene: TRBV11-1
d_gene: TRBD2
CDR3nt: TGTGCCAGCGAGCGGGAGACCACCTACAATGAGCAGTTCTTC
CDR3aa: CASERETTYNEQFF

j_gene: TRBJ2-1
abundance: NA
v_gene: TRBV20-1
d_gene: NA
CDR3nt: TGCAGTGCTAGTAGCAGGGTCTACAATGAGCAGTTCTTC
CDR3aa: CSASSRVYNEQFF

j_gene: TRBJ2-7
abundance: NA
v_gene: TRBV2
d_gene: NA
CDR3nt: TGTGCCAGCAGTGATGATACGGGGTACGAGCAGTACTTC
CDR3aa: CASSDDTGYEQYF

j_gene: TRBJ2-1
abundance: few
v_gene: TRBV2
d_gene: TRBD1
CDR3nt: TGTGCCAGCAGTGCGGGTAGGGACAGCTCCTACAATGAGCAGTTCTTC
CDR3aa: CASSAGRDSSYNEQFF

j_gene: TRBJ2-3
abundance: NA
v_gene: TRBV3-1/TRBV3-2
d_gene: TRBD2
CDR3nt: TGTGCCAGCAGCGACACTCGACTAGCGGTTCTCACAGATACGCAGTATTTT
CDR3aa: CASSDTRLAVLTDTQYF

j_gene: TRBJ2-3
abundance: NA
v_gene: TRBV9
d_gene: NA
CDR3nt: TGTGCCAGCAGCGTAGGAGGCTCTCCAGATACGCAGTATTTT
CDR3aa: CASSVGGSPDTQYF

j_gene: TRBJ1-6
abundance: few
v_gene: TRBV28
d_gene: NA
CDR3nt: TGTGCCAGCAGTGAATTGTACGGCAGGGATAATTCACCCCTCCACTTT
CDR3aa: CASSELYGRDNSPLHF

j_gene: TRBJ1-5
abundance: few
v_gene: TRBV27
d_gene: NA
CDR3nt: TGTGCCAGCAGAGTAACAGGGAGCAATCAGCCCCAGCATTTT
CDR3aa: CASRVTGSNQPQHF

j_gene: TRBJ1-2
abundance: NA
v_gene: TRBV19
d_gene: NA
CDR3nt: TGTGCCAGTGTTCTTAATCCGAGCTATGGCTACACCTTC
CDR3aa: CASVLNPSYGYTF

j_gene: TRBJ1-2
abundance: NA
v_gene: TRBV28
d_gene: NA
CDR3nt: TGTGCCAGCAGAGACTATCGAGAGGATGGCTACACCTTC
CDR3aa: CASRDYREDGYTF

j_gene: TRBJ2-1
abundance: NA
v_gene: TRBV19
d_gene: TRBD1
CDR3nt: TGTGCCAGTAACCGGGACAGGGAGTATGTTGAGCAGTTCTTC
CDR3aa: CASNRDREYVEQFF

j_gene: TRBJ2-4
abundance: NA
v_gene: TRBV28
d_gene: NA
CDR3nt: TGTGCCAGCAGAACTGGGGGCGAGAGGCTAAACATTCAGTACTTC
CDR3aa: CASRTGGERLNIQYF

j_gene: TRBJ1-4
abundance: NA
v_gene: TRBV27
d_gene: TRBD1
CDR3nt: TGTGCCAGCAGTTTACGGGCCCTCGGGACAGGGGCCCCAACTAATGAAAAACTGTTTTTT
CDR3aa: CASSLRALGTGAPTNEKLFF

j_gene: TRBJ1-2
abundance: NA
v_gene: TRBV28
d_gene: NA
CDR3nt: TGTGCCAGCAGGGCGTCGGGACAAAATTCCTATGGCTACACCTTC
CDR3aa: CASRASGQNSYGYTF

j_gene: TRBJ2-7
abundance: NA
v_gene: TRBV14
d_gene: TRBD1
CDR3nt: TGTGCCAGCAGCCCAGGGACAGGGGAAACCTACGAGCAGTACTTC
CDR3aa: CASSPGTGETYEQYF

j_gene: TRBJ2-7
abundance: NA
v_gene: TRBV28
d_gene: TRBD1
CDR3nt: TGTGCCAGCAGGCCTCAGCCAGGGGGTGTCTACGAGCAGTACTTC
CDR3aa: CASRPQPGGVYEQYF

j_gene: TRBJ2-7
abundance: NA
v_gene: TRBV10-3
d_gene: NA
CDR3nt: TGTGCCATCAGTGAGTCATGGGGCAGCAATGCGTTCGAGCAGTACTTC
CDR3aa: CAISESWGSNAFEQYF

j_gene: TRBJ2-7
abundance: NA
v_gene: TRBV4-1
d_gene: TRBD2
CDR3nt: TGCGCCAGCAGCTGGCGGGGGAGCGGCTACGAGCAGTACTTC
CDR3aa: CASSWRGSGYEQYF

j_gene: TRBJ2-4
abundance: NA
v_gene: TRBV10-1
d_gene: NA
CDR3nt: TGCGCCAGCAGTGAGGTGGGGAAGGACTTAGCCAAAAACATTCAGTACTTC
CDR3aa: CASSEVGKDLAKNIQYF

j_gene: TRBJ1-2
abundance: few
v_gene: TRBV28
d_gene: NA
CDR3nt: TGTGCCAGCAGTTTAGTAGATTATGGCTACACCTTC
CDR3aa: CASSLVDYGYTF

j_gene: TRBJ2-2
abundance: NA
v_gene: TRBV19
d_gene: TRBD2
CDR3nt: TGTGCCAGTAGTATAGGGGGACTAGACACCGGGGAGCTGTTTTTT
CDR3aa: CASSIGGLDTGELFF

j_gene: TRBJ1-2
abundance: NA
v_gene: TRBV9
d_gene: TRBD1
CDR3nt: TGTGCCAGCAGCGTAGGTGGGACAGGGGTTAACTATGGCTACACCTTC
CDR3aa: CASSVGGTGVNYGYTF

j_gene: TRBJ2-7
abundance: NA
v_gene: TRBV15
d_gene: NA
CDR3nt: TGTGCCACCAGCAGAGTTAACGGCTACGAGCAGTACTTC
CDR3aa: CATSRVNGYEQYF